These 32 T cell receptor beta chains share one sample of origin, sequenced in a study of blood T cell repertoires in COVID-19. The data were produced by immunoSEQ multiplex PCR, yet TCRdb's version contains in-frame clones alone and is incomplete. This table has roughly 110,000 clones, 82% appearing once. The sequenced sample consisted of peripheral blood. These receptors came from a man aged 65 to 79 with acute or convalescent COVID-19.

CDR3 sequence: CASSSMLGAVVYGYTF. The CDR3 DNA reads TGTGCCAGCAGCTCTATGTTGGGGGCAGTTGTGTATGGCTACACCTTC. This chain connects TRBV5-5 to TRBJ1-2, with a possible D match to TRBD1 (6 bases). Per germline, CDR1 SGHKS and CDR2 YYEKEE (reference sequence). Trimming cost V 3 bases and J 5 bases, with 20 bases left between them. CDR3 length: 16 residues. Filled out from reference TRBV5-5 and TRBJ1-2, the complete variable domain reads DAGVTQSPTHLIKTRGQQVTLRCSPISGHKSVSWYQQVLGQGPQFIFQYYEKEERGRGNFPDRFSARQFPNYSSELNVNALLLGDSALYLCASSSMLGAVVYGYTFGSGTRLTVV.

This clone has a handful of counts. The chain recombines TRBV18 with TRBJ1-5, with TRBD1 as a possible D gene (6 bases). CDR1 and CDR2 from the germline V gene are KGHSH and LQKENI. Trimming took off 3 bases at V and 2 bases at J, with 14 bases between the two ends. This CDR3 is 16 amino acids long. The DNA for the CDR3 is TGTGCCAGCTCACCCGAAGCAGCAGGGGGCAATCAGCCCCAGCATTTT. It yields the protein CASSPEAAGGNQPQHF. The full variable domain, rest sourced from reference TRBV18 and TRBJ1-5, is NAGVMQNPRHLVRRRGQEARLRCSPMKGHSHVYWYRQLPEEGLKFMVYLQKENIIDESGMPKERFSAEFPKEGPSILRIQQVVRGDSAAYFCASSPEAAGGNQPQHFGDGTRLSIL.

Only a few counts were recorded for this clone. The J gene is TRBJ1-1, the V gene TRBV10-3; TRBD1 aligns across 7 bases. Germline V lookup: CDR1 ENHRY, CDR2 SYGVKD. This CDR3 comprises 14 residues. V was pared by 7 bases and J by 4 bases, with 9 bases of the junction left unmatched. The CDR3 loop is CAITQGDSSTEAFF. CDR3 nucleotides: TGTGCCATCACCCAGGGGGACAGCTCCACTGAAGCTTTCTTT.

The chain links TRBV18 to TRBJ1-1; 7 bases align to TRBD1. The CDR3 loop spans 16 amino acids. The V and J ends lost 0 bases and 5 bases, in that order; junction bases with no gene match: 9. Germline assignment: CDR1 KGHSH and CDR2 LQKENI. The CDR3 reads CASSPPPRGLNTEAFF. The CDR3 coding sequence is TGTGCCAGCTCACCACCGCCGAGGGGGCTTAATACTGAAGCTTTCTTT.

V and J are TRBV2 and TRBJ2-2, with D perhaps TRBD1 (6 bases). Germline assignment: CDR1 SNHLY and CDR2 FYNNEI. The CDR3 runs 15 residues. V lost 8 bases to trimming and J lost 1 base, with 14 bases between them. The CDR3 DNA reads TGTGCCAGCGAGAAGACAGGAAAGAACACCGGGGAGCTGTTTTTT. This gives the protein CASEKTGKNTGELFF.

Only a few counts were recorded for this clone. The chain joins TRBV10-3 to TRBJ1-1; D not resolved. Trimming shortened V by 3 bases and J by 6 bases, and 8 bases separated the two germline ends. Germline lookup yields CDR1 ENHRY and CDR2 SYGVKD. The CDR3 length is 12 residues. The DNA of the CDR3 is TGTGCCATCAGTGACGGGTATGCTGAAGCTTTCTTT. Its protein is CAISDGYAEAFF.

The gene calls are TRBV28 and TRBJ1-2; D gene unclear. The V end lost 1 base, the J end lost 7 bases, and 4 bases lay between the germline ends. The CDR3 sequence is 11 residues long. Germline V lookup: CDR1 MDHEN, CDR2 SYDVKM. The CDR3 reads CASSLYRGYTF. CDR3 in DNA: TGTGCCAGCAGTTTATATCGTGGCTACACCTTC.

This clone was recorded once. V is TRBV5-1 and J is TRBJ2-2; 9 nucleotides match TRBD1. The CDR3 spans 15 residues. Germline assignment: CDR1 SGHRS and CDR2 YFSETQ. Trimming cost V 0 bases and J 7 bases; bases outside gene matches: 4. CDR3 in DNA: TGCGCCAGCAGCTTGGACAGGGGGCTAATCGGGGAGCTGTTTTTT. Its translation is CASSLDRGLIGELFF.

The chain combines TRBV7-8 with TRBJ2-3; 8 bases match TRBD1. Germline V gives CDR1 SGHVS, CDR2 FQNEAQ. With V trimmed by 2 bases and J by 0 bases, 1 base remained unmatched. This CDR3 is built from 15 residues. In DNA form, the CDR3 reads TGTGCCAGCAGCTTACAGGGGGCGAGCACAGATACGCAGTATTTT. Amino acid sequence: CASSLQGASTDTQYF. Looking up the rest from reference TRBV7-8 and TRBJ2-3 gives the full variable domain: GAGVSQSPRYKVAKRGQDVALRCDPISGHVSLFWYQQALGQGPEFLTYFQNEAQLDKSGLPSDRFFAERPEGSVSTLKIQRTQQEDSAVYLCASSLQGASTDTQYFGPGTRLTVL.

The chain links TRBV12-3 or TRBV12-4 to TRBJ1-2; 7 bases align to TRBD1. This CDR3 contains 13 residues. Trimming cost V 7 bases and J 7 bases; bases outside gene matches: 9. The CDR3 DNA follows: TGTGCCAGCACCAAAGGAAGGGGGCCTGGCTACACCTTC. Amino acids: CASTKGRGPGYTF.

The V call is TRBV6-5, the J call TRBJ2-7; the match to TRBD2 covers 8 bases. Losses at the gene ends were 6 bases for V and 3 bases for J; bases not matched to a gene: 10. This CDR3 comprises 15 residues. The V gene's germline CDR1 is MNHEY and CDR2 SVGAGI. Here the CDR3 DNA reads TGTGCCAGCAGCTCGACTAGCGTAGCCTACTACGAGCAGTACTTC. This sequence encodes CASSSTSVAYYEQYF.

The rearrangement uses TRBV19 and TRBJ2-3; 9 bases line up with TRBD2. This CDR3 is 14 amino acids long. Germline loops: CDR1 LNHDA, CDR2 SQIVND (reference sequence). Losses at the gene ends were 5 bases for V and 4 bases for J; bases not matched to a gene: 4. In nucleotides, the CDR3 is TGTGCCAGTAGTGAGGGACTAGCTTCAGATACGCAGTATTTT. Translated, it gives CASSEGLASDTQYF.

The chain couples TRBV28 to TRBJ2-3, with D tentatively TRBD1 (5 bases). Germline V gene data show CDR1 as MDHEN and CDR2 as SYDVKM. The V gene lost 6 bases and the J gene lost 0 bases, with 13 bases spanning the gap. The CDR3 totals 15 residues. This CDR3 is CASRHQGASTDTQYF. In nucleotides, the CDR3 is TGTGCCAGCAGACATCAAGGGGCAAGCACAGATACGCAGTATTTT.

The CDR3 DNA sequence: TGCGCCAGCAGTTTTCAGGGGTCCACTGAAGCTTTCTTT. This translates into CASSFQGSTEAFF. The V call is TRBV5-1, the J call TRBJ1-1, with D possibly being TRBD1 (6 bases). V lost 5 bases and J lost 4, with 12 bases in between. The CDR3 consists of 13 residues. CDR1 is SGHRS and CDR2 is YFSETQ in the germline V gene.

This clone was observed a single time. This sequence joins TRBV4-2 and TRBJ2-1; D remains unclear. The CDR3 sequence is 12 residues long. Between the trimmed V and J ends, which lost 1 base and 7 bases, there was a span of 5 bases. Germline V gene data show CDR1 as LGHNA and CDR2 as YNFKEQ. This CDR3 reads CASSQAPNEQFF. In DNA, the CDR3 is TGTGCCAGCAGCCAAGCCCCAAATGAGCAGTTCTTC.

The CDR3 nucleotides read TGTGCCAGCAAAGGGACAGGGGTAGGAGAGCAGTACTTC. Amino acids: CASKGTGVGEQYF. The chain is built from TRBV21-1 and TRBJ2-7; the table gives TRBD1 as D, unverified against the DNA. TRBV21-1 is recorded as a pseudogene. This CDR3 is 13 amino acids long.

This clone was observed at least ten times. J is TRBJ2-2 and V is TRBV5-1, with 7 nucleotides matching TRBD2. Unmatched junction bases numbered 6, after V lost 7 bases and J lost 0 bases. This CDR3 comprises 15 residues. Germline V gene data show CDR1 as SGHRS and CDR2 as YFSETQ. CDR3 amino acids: CASQTSLTNTGELFF. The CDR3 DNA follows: TGCGCCAGCCAGACTAGCCTGACGAACACCGGGGAGCTGTTTTTT.

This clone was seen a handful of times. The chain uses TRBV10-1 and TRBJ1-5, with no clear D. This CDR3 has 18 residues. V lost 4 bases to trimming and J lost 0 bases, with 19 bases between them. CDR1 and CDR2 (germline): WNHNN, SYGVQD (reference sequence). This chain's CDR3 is CASSALTQGVFSNQPQHF. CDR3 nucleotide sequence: TGCGCCAGCAGTGCACTAACCCAAGGAGTCTTTAGCAATCAGCCCCAGCATTTT.

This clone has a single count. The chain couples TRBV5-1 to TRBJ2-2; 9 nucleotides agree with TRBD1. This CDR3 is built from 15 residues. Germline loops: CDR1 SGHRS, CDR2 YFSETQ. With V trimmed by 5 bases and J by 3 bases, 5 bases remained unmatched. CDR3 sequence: CASRAGTGHTGELFF. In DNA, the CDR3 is TGCGCCAGCAGGGCCGGGACAGGGCACACCGGGGAGCTGTTTTTT.

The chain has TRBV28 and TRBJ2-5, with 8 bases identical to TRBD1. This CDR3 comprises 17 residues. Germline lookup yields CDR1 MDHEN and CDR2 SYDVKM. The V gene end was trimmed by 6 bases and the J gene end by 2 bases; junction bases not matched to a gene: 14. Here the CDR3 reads CASSRTGFGGKQETQYF. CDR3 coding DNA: TGTGCCAGCAGCCGGACAGGGTTTGGGGGGAAGCAAGAGACCCAGTACTTC.

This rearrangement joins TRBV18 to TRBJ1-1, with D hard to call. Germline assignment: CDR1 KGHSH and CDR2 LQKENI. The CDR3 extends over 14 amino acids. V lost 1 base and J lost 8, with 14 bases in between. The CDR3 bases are TGTGCCAGCTCACCACGCCGAGGAGGCGCGGAAGCTTTCTTT. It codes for CASSPRRGGAEAFF.

Here the CDR3 reads CASSLEQGITDTQYF. CDR3 DNA sequence: TGTGCCAGCAGCTTGGAACAGGGGATCACAGATACGCAGTATTTT. The chain links TRBV5-8 to TRBJ2-3; TRBD1 aligns across 7 bases. The CDR3 contains 15 residues. Germline V gene data show CDR1 as SGHTS and CDR2 as YDEGEE. V lost 0 bases and J lost 2; bases outside the gene matches: 3. The variable domain in full, with the rest retrieved from reference TRBV5-8 and TRBJ2-3, is EAGVTQSPTHLIKTRGQQATLRCSPISGHTSVYWYQQALGLGLQFLLWYDEGEERNRGNFPPRFSGRQFPNYSSELNVNALELEDSALYLCASSLEQGITDTQYFGPGTRLTVL.

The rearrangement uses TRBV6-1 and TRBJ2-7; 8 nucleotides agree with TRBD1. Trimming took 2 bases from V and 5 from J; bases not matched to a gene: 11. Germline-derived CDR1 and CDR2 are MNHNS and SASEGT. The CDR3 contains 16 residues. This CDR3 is CASSEFARTGSHEQYF. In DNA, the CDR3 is TGTGCCAGCAGTGAATTTGCCAGGACAGGGTCCCACGAGCAGTACTTC.

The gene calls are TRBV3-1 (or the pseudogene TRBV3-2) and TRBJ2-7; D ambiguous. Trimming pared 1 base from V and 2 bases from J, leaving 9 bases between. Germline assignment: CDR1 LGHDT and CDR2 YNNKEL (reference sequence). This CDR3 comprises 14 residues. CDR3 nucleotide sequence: TGTGCCAGCAGCCAAGTCTCGACACCCTACGAGCAGTACTTC. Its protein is CASSQVSTPYEQYF.

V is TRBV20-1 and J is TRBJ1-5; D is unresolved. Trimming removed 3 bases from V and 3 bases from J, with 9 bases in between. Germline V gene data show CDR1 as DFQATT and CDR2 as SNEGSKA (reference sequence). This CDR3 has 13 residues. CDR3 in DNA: TGCAGTGCTAGTTACACAGCCAATCAGCCCCAGCATTTT. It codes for CSASYTANQPQHF.

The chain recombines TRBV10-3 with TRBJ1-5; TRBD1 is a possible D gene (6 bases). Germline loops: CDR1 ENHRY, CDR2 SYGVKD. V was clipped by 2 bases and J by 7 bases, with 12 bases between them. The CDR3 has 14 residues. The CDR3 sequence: CAISENRANQPQHF. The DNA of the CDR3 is TGTGCCATCAGTGAGAACAGGGCCAACCAGCCCCAGCATTTT.

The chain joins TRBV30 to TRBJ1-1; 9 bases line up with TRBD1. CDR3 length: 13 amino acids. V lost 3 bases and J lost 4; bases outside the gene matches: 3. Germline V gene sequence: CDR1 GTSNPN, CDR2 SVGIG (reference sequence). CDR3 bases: TGTGCCTGGAGCGCGGACAGGGGCACTGAAGCTTTCTTT. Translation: CAWSADRGTEAFF.

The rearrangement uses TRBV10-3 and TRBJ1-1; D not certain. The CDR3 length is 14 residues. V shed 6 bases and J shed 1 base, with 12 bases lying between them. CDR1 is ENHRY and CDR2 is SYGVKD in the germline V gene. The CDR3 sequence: CAISVGRENTEAFF. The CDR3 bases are TGTGCCATCAGCGTCGGACGGGAGAACACTGAAGCTTTCTTT.

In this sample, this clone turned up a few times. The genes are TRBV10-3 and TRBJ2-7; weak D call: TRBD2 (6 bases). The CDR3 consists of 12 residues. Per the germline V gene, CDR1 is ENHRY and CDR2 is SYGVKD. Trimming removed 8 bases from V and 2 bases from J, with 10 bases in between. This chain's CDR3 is CAISSEAYEQYF. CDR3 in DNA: TGTGCCATCTCTAGCGAAGCCTACGAGCAGTACTTC.

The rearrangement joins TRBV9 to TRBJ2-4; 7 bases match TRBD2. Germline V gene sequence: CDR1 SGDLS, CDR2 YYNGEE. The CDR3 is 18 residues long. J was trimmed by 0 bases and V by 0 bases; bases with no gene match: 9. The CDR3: CASSVGEGTSLAKNIQYF. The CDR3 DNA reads TGTGCCAGCAGCGTAGGGGAGGGTACGTCGCTAGCCAAAAACATTCAGTACTTC.

Here the CDR3 DNA reads TGTGCCAGCATGCCGGACAGGAACGAGCAGTACTTC. Translated: CASMPDRNEQYF. The rearrangement uses TRBV6-5 and TRBJ2-7, with 7 bases identical to TRBD1. There are 12 residues in the CDR3. J lost 5 bases, V lost 7 bases, and 5 bases had no gene match. In germline, CDR1 is MNHEY, CDR2 SVGAGI.

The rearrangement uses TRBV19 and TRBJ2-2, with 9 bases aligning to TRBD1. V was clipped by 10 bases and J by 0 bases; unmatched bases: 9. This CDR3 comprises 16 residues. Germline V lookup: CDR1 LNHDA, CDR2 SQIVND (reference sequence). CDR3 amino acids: CATSDRGRANTGELFF. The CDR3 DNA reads TGTGCCACCTCGGACAGGGGTCGCGCGAACACCGGGGAGCTGTTTTTT.